This T cell receptor beta chain comes out of a study of T cell responses to AZD1222 COVID-19 vaccine. Regarding the study as a whole: In the spike-specific TCR repertoire, nearly half reportedly target unmutated variant regions.

On this clone itself: Its specificity is unknown.

TCRdb keeps only in-frame clones here, not all; method: immunoSEQ multiplex PCR. Among about 110,000 clones, approximately 89% were seen once, and the ten largest hold 20% to 25%. J gave up 6 bases and V 0 bases, and 11 bases lay outside the gene matches. The CDR3 has 18 amino acids. In germline, CDR1 is SGHVS, CDR2 FQNEAQ. This rearrangement joins TRBV7-8 to TRBJ2-2; the match to TRBD2 covers 9 bases. This TCR was sampled from an adult in good health. This specimen was peripheral blood, taken on day 0 of AZD1222 vaccination. The CDR3 loop reads CASSLAAGGRLRSGELFF. CDR3 nucleotides: TGTGCCAGCAGCTTAGCGGCGGGGGGGCGTTTACGGTCCGGGGAGCTGTTTTTT.